This T cell receptor (beta chain) was recovered during a study of T cells in Graves' hyperthyroidism and ophthalmopathy (dated by TCRdb to 2018 to 2020). As for the study more broadly: Peripheral blood samples were taken at the time of initial diagnosis, prior to any treatment. The study also compared thyroid tissue and blood T-cell repertoires from five or six Graves' hyperthyroidism patients. Prospective prediction of ophthalmopathy was tested in an independent validation cohort consisting of fewer than 20 hyperthyroidism patients and approximately 16 patients who later progressed to ophthalmopathy. A discovery cohort of roughly 96 patients, roughly 45 with Graves' ophthalmopathy and approximately 57 with stable Graves' hyperthyroidism, was used to find distinguishing TCR V-J signatures. The roughly 100 discovery patients were randomly divided into training and test sets at a 7:3 ratio. TCR Vbeta CDR3 sequencing of 120 to 150 peripheral blood samples (43 ophthalmopathy, roughly 72 hyperthyroidism and around 17 progressor patients) is reported in the paper. After sampling, hyperthyroidism patients received methimazole starting at 30 mg daily, and ophthalmopathy patients received high-dose intravenous methylprednisolone.

Concerning this clonotype: What antigen it recognizes has not been identified. Base qualities were left out, and no much larger clone turns up one base away.

The CDR1 and CDR2 encoded by the germline V gene are MDHEN and SYDVKM. V is pared back by 2 bases and J by 4 bases, with 8 bases lying between the germline termini. Including cysteine and phenylalanine, the CDR3 has 13 amino acids. Of all the DNA, just the CDR3 is kept, 39 bases in frame from base 1. Beyond this particular receptor, the publication reports: Sample size was not statistically predetermined, and blinding of investigators to group allocation was not performed. In cross-validation, a model built on a 13 V-J signature told ophthalmopathy apart from stable hyperthyroidism with approximately 91% sensitivity and approximately 81% specificity, and in testing the same model reached 80%/75%. In validation, the model predicted progression to ophthalmopathy a median of roughly 6.2 months before onset, with over 60% sensitivity and about 72% specificity. Most expanded thyroid clonotypes (frequency above 0.001) were also found in blood, which suggests that blood repertoires may mirror thyroid immune responses.

Hyperthyroidism patients were newly diagnosed, with disease duration under 2 months, and aged 18 to 65 years. Any patient with an uncontrolled infection, another autoimmune disease, pregnancy or lactation was excluded. Diagnoses relied on clinical symptoms, serum thyroxine and TRAb, thyroid ultrasound and orbital computed tomography. Blood from progressor patients was collected at the time of first diagnosis with hyperthyroidism, before any ophthalmopathy symptoms had appeared. PBMCs were separated from about 10 ml of fresh peripheral blood using Ficoll-Paque density gradient centrifugation. Patients classed as progressors first received a Graves' hyperthyroidism diagnosis and then went on to develop ophthalmopathy during follow-up. Total RNA was extracted with Trizol reagent, and quality was checked on an Agilent 2100 Bioanalyzer. The TCR beta CDR3 regions were amplified from the RNA transcripts. For the first round of RT-PCR on the TCR CDR3, the HTBI primer set was used together with the Qiagen OneStep RT-PCR kit. Libraries were constructed in a second round of multiplex PCR, after which size selection and purification were performed. Sequencing of the libraries was done on an Illumina HiSeq2000 using paired-end 100 bp reads. The paper's data handling went like this. Raw data were processed with SOAPnuke, discarding reads with adapters, uncalled bases, mean Phred below 15, or no exact constant-primer or identifier match. High-quality paired reads were merged with COPE v1.2.5, and unique nucleotide sequences were defined as clonotypes. MiTCR v1.1 was used to align the clonotypes against IMGT TRBV, TRBD and TRBJ reference segments. Analysis was restricted to V-J combinations with a frequency above 0.0001, which covered roughly 99% of repertoires. A TCS score was defined as the ratio between F50 (clonal expansion) and ExV (chaos), using BLOSUM62-based TCRdist between CDR3 peptides within each V-J. Welch's t-statistics and random forest reduced approximately 520 V-J features to 13, which were used in a naive Bayes classifier (R e1071). TCRdb trimmed the raw reads at Q25, called clones with MiXCR and kept productive beta chains. Rows matching on CDR3 protein sequence are summarized as one entry with the most common DNA and genes. V and J calls and clone size were set by TCRdb, not the authors. The sample includes around 250,000 distinct CDR3 sequences, with roughly 15% observed a single time. The leading ten clones occupy about an eighth of the sample.

Sequences were obtained from blood. The receptor comes from a woman between 40 and 55 years old with Graves' hyperthyroidism that later progressed to Graves' ophthalmopathy. The V and J genes are TRBV28 and TRBJ1-2; there is no confident call for the D gene. The CDR3 protein: CASSLEVPYGYTF. In nucleotide form, the sequence is TGTGCCAGCAGTTTAGAGGTGCCCTATGGCTACACCTTC.